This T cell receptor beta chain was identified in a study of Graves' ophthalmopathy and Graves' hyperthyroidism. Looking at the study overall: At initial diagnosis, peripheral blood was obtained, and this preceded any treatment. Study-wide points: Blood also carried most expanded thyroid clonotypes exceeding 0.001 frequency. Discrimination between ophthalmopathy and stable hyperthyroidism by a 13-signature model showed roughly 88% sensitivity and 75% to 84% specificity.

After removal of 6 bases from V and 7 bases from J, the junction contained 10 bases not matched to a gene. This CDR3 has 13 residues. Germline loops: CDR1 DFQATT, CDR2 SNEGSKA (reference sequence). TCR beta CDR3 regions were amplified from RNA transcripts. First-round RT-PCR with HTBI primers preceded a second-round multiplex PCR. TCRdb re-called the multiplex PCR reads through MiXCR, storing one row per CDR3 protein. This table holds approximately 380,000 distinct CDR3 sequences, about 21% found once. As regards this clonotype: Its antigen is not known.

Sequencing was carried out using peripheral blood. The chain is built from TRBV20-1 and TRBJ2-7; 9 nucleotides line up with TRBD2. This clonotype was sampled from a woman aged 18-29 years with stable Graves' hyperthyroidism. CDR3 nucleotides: TGCAGTGCCGAGCGGGAGGTTGGTAGGGAGCAGTACTTC. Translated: CSAEREVGREQYF.